This T cell receptor beta chain derives from a study of cytomegalovirus exposure and HLA in healthy donors. The CDR3 sequence is 16 residues long. The V and J ends lost 4 bases and 1 base, in that order; junction bases with no gene match: 6. In germline, CDR1 is MRHNA, CDR2 SNTAGT. The PCR employed 60 Vbeta primers together with 13 Jbeta primers. The protocol was immunoSEQ multiplex PCR, while the TCRdb copy is restricted to in-frame clones and leaves out a portion. The table shows more than 90,000 clones, with about 81% occurring only once. The source of this sequence is a woman in her thirties or forties in good health and CMV-seropositive. Sequenced material: PBMCs. The V call is TRBV6-4, the J call TRBJ2-3; the match to TRBD1 covers 9 bases. CDR3 sequence: CASSATGGSGTDTQYF. As DNA, the CDR3 is TGTGCCAGCAGTGCGACAGGGGGATCTGGCACAGATACGCAGTATTTT.